A single TCR beta chain is shown here with its context. Every sample had a minimum of 6 million PBMCs isolated. These data come from a study of blood T cells in healthy people across ages. Together with a sample-barcoded 5' primer, a J-beta primer mix was included in a second PCR lasting about 7 to 11 cycles. One entry per CDR3 protein results from TCRdb running MiXCR on the 5' RACE reads. The data contain about 670,000 distinct CDR3 sequences, 40% to 45% of them singletons. The origin of this receptor is a man aged 80 or over in good health. The sequencing input was blood.

The CDR3 sequence is CASRPSGGPEAFF. CDR3 coding DNA: TGTGCCAGCAGACCCTCAGGGGGCCCTGAAGCTTTCTTT. The rearrangement joins TRBV28 to TRBJ1-1; TRBD1 matches at 8 bases. With V trimmed by 6 bases and J by 6 bases, 6 bases remained unmatched. Germline loops: CDR1 MDHEN, CDR2 SYDVKM. The CDR3 is 13 amino acids.